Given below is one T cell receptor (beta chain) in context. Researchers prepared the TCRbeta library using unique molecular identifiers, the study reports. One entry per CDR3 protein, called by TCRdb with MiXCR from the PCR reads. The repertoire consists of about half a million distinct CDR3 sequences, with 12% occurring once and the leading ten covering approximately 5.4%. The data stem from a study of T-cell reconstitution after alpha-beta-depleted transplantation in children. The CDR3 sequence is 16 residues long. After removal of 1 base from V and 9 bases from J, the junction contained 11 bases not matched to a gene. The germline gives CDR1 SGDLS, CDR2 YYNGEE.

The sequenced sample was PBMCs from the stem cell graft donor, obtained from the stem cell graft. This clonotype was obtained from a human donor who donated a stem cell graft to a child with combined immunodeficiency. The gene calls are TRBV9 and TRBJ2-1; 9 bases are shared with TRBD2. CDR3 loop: CASSVQHLTSGGEQFF. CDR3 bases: TGTGCCAGCAGCGTACAACATCTGACTAGCGGTGGTGAGCAGTTCTTC.